This T cell receptor (beta chain) originates from a study of cytomegalovirus exposure and HLA in healthy donors. V was shortened by 2 bases and J by 8 bases, with 12 bases between the two germline ends. The CDR3 runs to 13 residues. Germline loops: CDR1 GTSNPN, CDR2 SVGIG (reference sequence). Vbeta (60) and Jbeta (13) primers were used in the PCR. TCRdb's copy holds only in-frame clones and misses some; the assay was immunoSEQ multiplex PCR. Here the sample spans 200,000 to 250,000 clones, just over 75% being singletons. This sequence was found in a man between 18 and 29 years old in good health and CMV-seronegative. The sequenced sample was PBMCs. The gene calls are TRBV30 and TRBJ1-4, with D possibly being TRBD1 (6 bases). CDR3 sequence: CAWSWGLREKLFF. In DNA, the CDR3 is TGTGCCTGGAGTTGGGGGCTCCGGGAAAAACTGTTTTTT.